This TCR beta chain was recorded in a study of blood T cells in healthy people across ages. A J-beta primer mix and a sample-barcoded 5' primer were used in a second PCR of about 6 to 12 cycles. TCRdb ran MiXCR on the 5' RACE reads and lists one entry per CDR3 protein. The sample shows 1.4 million to 1.5 million distinct CDR3 sequences, about 40% of them seen only once. The receptor was isolated from a young woman in good health. Material for sequencing was blood.

The DNA of the CDR3 is TGCGCCAGCAGCCAACTTAGCGGGTGGGGATACAATGAGCAGTTCTTC. It yields the protein CASSQLSGWGYNEQFF. The genes are TRBV4-1 and TRBJ2-1, with 7 bases aligning to TRBD2. With V trimmed by 2 bases and J by 4 bases, 8 bases remained unmatched. The CDR3 contains 16 residues. Germline V gene sequence: CDR1 MGHRA, CDR2 YSYEKL.